The T cell receptor (beta chain) described here comes from a study of CD8 T cells in ankylosing spondylitis. Study-wide results and caveats: Within matched ankylosing spondylitis synovial fluid, disease-linked clones were reportedly significantly enriched. What appeared characteristic of ankylosing spondylitis blood was a TCR beta motif of fewer than ten highly homologous variants.

In its sample, this clonotype was seen many times. Its antigen is not identified. Generation of TCR beta libraries employed quantitative 5'-RACE incorporating molecular barcodes. TCRdb processed the 5' RACE reads anew with MiXCR; each CDR3 protein has one entry. The data contain about 140,000 distinct CDR3 sequences, roughly 8.4% of them seen just once; the ten biggest clones take up more than 7%. The CDR3 consists of 14 residues. Germline CDR1 SGHTA, CDR2 FQGNSA. Trimming took 4 bases from V and 4 from J, leaving 11 bases between them. The sequencing sample was made of synovial fluid, either unsorted or a sorted T cell fraction (not recorded which). This chain connects TRBV7-2 to TRBJ2-1; no clear D gene. This sequence was found in a male donor with ankylosing spondylitis. The CDR3 protein is CASSSTISYNEQFF. As DNA, the CDR3 is TGTGCCAGCAGCTCAACTATCTCTTACAATGAGCAGTTCTTC.